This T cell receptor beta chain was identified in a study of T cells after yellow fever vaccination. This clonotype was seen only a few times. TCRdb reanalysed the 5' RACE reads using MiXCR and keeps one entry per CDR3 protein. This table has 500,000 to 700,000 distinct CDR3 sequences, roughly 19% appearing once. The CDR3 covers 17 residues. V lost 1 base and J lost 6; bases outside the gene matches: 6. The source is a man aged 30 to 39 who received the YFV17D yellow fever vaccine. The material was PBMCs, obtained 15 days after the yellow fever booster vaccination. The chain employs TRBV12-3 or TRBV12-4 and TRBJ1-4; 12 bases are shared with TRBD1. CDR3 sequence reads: CASSLGRDRGRDEKLFF. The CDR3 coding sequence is TGTGCCAGCAGTTTAGGGAGGGACAGGGGGCGAGATGAAAAACTGTTTTTT.